Each of the 19 T cell receptor beta chains below was sequenced from the same sample in a study of shared clonotypes between healthy human individuals. Using immunoSEQ multiplex PCR, the repertoire was profiled, and TCRdb retains in-frame clones only, with some absent. The sample yields 1.6 million or so clones, approximately 97% seen once. Sequencing was performed on naive CD4+ T cells sorted from blood. Subset given: CD45RA+ positively selected. These receptors originate from a man younger than 40 in good health.

Remarks on this clone: Other DNA sequences in the sample encode the same CDR3. CDR3 sequence reads: CASSLGGQGYEQYF. CDR3 bases: TGTGCCAGCAGTTTGGGGGGACAGGGCTACGAGCAGTACTTC. This chain uses TRBV28 with TRBJ2-7; 9 bases line up with TRBD1. Looked up from germline, CDR1 is MDHEN and CDR2 is SYDVKM. V shed 3 bases, J shed 3 bases, and the junction held 3 bases outside the gene matches. The CDR3 loop spans 14 amino acids.

The CDR3 loop reads CASSHPGGGGGKLFF. The DNA for the CDR3 is TGCGCCAGCAGCCACCCGGGAGGGGGCGGTGGAAAACTGTTTTTT. This rearrangement joins TRBV5-1 to TRBJ1-4, with 7 nucleotides matching TRBD1. The CDR3 has 15 residues. The germline gives CDR1 SGHRS, CDR2 YFSETQ. V lost 4 bases and J lost 10; bases outside the gene matches: 13. The whole variable domain, filled in from reference TRBV5-1 and TRBJ1-4, reads KAGVTQTPRYLIKTRGQQVTLSCSPISGHRSVSWYQQTPGQGLQFLFEYFSETQRNKGNFPGRFSGRQFSNSRSEMNVSTLELGDSALYLCASSHPGGGGGKLFFGSGTQLSVL.

The J gene is TRBJ2-1, the V gene TRBV9, with 12 positions matching TRBD2. Germline CDR1 reads SGDLS; CDR2 reads YYNGEE. The CDR3 consists of 17 residues. Trimming removed 0 bases from V and 5 bases from J; junction bases left unmatched: 6. In DNA form, the CDR3 reads TGTGCCAGCAGCGTAGCCTCAGGACTAGCGGGGCACAATGAGCAGTTCTTC. As protein: CASSVASGLAGHNEQFF. The full variable domain, with the rest looked up from reference TRBV9 and TRBJ2-1, is DSGVTQTPKHLITATGQRVTLRCSPRSGDLSVYWYQQSLDQGLQFLIQYYNGEERAKGNILERFSAQQFPDLHSELNLSSLELGDSALYFCASSVASGLAGHNEQFFGPGTRLTVL.

Turning to this clone: In the same sample, other DNA sequences code for this CDR3. The genes are TRBV9 and TRBJ1-1, with D uncertain. CDR1 SGDLS and CDR2 YYNGEE come from the germline V gene. V was cut by 0 bases and J by 1 base, with 7 bases left in between. The CDR3 length is 14 residues. The CDR3 DNA sequence: TGTGCCAGCAGCGTAGGGGGAACGAACACTGAAGCTTTCTTT. Residues: CASSVGGTNTEAFF.

The chain recombines TRBV2 with TRBJ1-5, with TRBD1 identical over 9 bases. Germline V lookup: CDR1 SNHLY, CDR2 FYNNEI. Trimming at V came to 4 bases and at J to 2 bases, leaving 3 bases not matched to a gene. The CDR3 loop spans 15 amino acids. This CDR3 reads CASSGGQGGNQPQHF. The CDR3 DNA reads TGTGCCAGCAGTGGGGGACAGGGTGGCAATCAGCCCCAGCATTTT.

The rearrangement uses TRBV7-2 and TRBJ1-5; 8 bases fit TRBD1. This CDR3 comprises 13 residues. The V segment lost 5 bases and the J segment 6 bases; nucleotides outside the gene matches: 3. The germline V gene encodes CDR1 SGHTA and CDR2 FQGNSA. CDR3 in amino acids: CASSTGGSQPQHF. In nucleotides, the CDR3 is TGTGCCAGCAGCACAGGGGGGAGTCAGCCCCAGCATTTT.

The chain recombines TRBV29-1 with TRBJ1-5; the D gene is possibly TRBD1 (5 bases). This CDR3 has 15 amino acids. Germline CDR1 and CDR2: SQVTM and ANQGSEA. Between the trimmed V and J ends, which lost 4 bases and 3 bases, there was a span of 16 bases. The DNA of the CDR3 is TGCAGCGTTGTAGAGGGTGGGGGGATCAATCAGCCCCAGCATTTT. This translates into CSVVEGGGINQPQHF.

The CDR3 region is CARSPPSGLALDTSSYNEQFF. The CDR3 region has the DNA TGTGCCAGAAGCCCTCCCTCTGGGTTAGCCCTCGACACAAGCTCCTACAATGAGCAGTTCTTC. The genes are TRBV5-3 and TRBJ2-1; D uncertain. TRBV5-3 is marked as an open reading frame, function uncertain. The CDR3 is 21 residues long. Trimming removed 4 bases at V and 0 bases at J, with 29 bases between.

This sequence joins TRBV28 and TRBJ1-5; 8 nucleotides align to TRBD1. Germline V lookup: CDR1 MDHEN, CDR2 SYDVKM. Germline trimming cut 7 bases from V and 4 bases from J; bases unmatched to any gene: 3. The CDR3 spans 13 residues. CDR3 protein: CASNRDRNQPQHF. The CDR3, as DNA: TGTGCCAGCAACCGGGACAGGAATCAGCCCCAGCATTTT.

CDR3 sequence reads: CASSSPERASEQYF. The DNA of the CDR3 is TGCGCCAGCAGCTCTCCGGAGAGGGCGAGCGAGCAGTACTTC. This chain uses TRBV5-1 with TRBJ2-7, with a possible D match to TRBD2 (5 bases). This CDR3 is 14 amino acids long. Germline assignment: CDR1 SGHRS and CDR2 YFSETQ. The V and J ends lost 3 bases and 6 bases respectively, with 16 bases between them.

This clone was detected only once. The chain recombines TRBV19 with TRBJ2-1; TRBD2 agrees at 9 bases. Germline lookup yields CDR1 LNHDA and CDR2 SQIVND (reference sequence). There are 15 residues in the CDR3. The trim removed 2 bases at V and 4 bases at J, leaving 3 bases unmatched. This CDR3 reads CASSIPSGTYNEQFF. The CDR3 nucleotides read TGTGCCAGTAGTATACCTAGCGGGACTTACAATGAGCAGTTCTTC.

The CDR3 protein is CASSSGASGRIEQFF. The CDR3 coding sequence is TGCGCCAGCAGCTCTGGGGCTAGCGGGAGGATTGAGCAGTTCTTC. The chain combines TRBV10-1 with TRBJ2-1, with 11 bases fitting TRBD2. This CDR3 is 15 amino acids long. Germline V gene lookup returns CDR1 WNHNN and CDR2 SYGVQD (reference sequence). V was pared by 6 bases and J by 9 bases, with 10 bases of the junction left unmatched.

This chain joins TRBV7-3 and TRBJ2-3; D gene unclear. V lost 4 bases to trimming and J lost 4 bases, with 3 bases between them. Germline V gene data show CDR1 as SGHTA and CDR2 as FQGTGA. The CDR3 contains 11 residues. In DNA, the CDR3 is TGTGCCAGCAGCTCGGCAGATACGCAGTATTTT. It codes for CASSSADTQYF.

The gene calls are TRBV9 and TRBJ2-3; 9 bases match TRBD2. V lost 0 bases, J lost 4 bases, and 3 bases stayed unmatched. This CDR3 has 15 residues. Germline V CDR1 and CDR2: SGDLS, YYNGEE. CDR3 amino acids: CASSVVGGRADTQYF. CDR3 DNA: TGTGCCAGCAGCGTAGTCGGCGGGAGGGCAGATACGCAGTATTTT.

CDR3 coding DNA: TGCGCCAGCAGTGAGAAACGGTTCTCTGGAAACACCATATATTTT. It codes for CASSEKRFSGNTIYF. J is TRBJ1-3 and V is TRBV10-2; D remains unclear. From germline, CDR1 is WSHSY and CDR2 SAAADI. Between the trimmed V and J ends, which lost 2 bases and 0 bases, there was a span of 8 bases. The CDR3 runs to 15 residues.

This clone was recorded once. The V call is TRBV10-1, the J call TRBJ2-1; 11 nucleotides match TRBD2. The trim removed 4 bases at V and 6 bases at J, leaving 5 bases unmatched. Germline CDR1 and CDR2: WNHNN and SYGVQD (reference sequence). CDR3 length equals 15 residues. This CDR3 reads CASSGRLAGRNEQFF. CDR3 sequence (DNA): TGCGCCAGCAGTGGGCGACTAGCGGGACGCAATGAGCAGTTCTTC.

The CDR3 region is CASRRQGVAEAFF. DNA of the CDR3: TGTGCCAGCAGGCGACAGGGAGTTGCTGAAGCTTTCTTT. The chain joins TRBV28 to TRBJ1-1; TRBD1 aligns across 7 bases. This CDR3 region has 13 residues. The junction had 7 bases not matched to a gene; V was cut back by 6 bases and J by 6 bases. Germline CDR1 is MDHEN and CDR2 is SYDVKM.

The J gene is TRBJ1-5, the V gene TRBV7-9; weak D call: TRBD1 (6 bases). The CDR3 extends over 16 amino acids. Germline values: CDR1 SEHNR, CDR2 FQNEAQ (reference sequence). V gave up 5 bases and J gave up 2 bases, with 16 bases separating them. The CDR3 loop reads CASSRETGSGNQPQHF. CDR3 bases: TGTGCCAGCAGCCGAGAGACAGGCTCGGGCAATCAGCCCCAGCATTTT.

This clone appeared a few times. The chain employs TRBV4-1 and TRBJ2-5; D remains ambiguous. Trimming took 5 bases from V and 2 from J, leaving 9 bases between them. CDR1 is MGHRA, CDR2 YSYEKL, per germline. CDR3 length: 13 residues. In nucleotides, the CDR3 is TGCGCCAGCAGCGAAACGTATCAAGAGACCCAGTACTTC. This codes for CASSETYQETQYF.